A selection of T cell receptor beta chains follows, all from one sample in a study of T cell responses to AZD1222 COVID-19 vaccine. TCRdb keeps only in-frame clones here, not all; method: immunoSEQ multiplex PCR. The table lists around 64,000 clones, about 83% of them singletons. Source: peripheral blood, taken 28 days after the second AZD1222 dose. The origin of the receptors is an adult who received the AZD1222 COVID-19 vaccine. Both conserved end residues are part of each CDR3. The D gene is left open where the match is weak. Size tells how often a clone was seen (once, few, many) or the class of an expanded clone, and some rows leave it out.

TRBJ1-2	TRBD1	.	TRBV13	CASSLAGGINYGYTF	TGTGCCAGCAGCTTAGCAGGGGGCATTAACTATGGCTACACCTTC
TRBJ1-1	.	.	TRBV7-2	CASSPDATEAFF	TGTGCCAGCAGCCCGGACGCTACTGAAGCTTTCTTT
TRBJ1-6	.	.	TRBV19	CASSIEWESSPLHF	TGTGCCAGTAGTATTGAGTGGGAGAGTTCACCCCTCCACTTT
TRBJ2-5	TRBD1	.	TRBV2	CASSDEGQGGETQYF	TGTGCCAGCAGTGATGAGGGACAGGGGGGAGAGACCCAGTACTTC
TRBJ1-1	.	.	TRBV5-1	CASSVDVRNTEAFF	TGCGCCAGCAGCGTGGACGTAAGGAACACTGAAGCTTTCTTT
TRBJ2-7	.	.	TRBV4-3	CASSQYPGRGYEQYF	TGCGCCAGCAGCCAATACCCCGGGCGGGGCTACGAGCAGTACTTC
TRBJ2-2	.	.	TRBV7-9	CASSTPLDTGELFF	TGTGCCAGCAGCACCCCCCTGGACACCGGGGAGCTGTTTTTT
TRBJ2-3	.	.	TRBV9	CASSAKRGNTQYF	TGTGCCAGCAGCGCTAAAAGGGGGAATACGCAGTATTTT
TRBJ1-5	.	.	TRBV19	CASSINAALGQPQHF	TGTGCCAGTAGTATAAATGCAGCGTTGGGGCAGCCCCAGCATTTT
TRBJ1-6	.	.	TRBV7-9	CASSLGLGQENSPLHF	TGTGCCAGCAGTCTGGGTTTGGGCCAGGAGAATTCACCCCTCCACTTT
TRBJ1-3	.	.	TRBV7-9	CASSRYGAPGNTIYF	TGTGCCAGCAGTCGCTACGGGGCCCCTGGAAACACCATATATTTT
TRBJ1-6	TRBD1	.	TRBV7-2	CASSLSRQGANSPLHF	TGTGCCAGCAGCTTATCGCGACAGGGTGCAAACTCACCCCTCCACTTT
TRBJ1-2	.	.	TRBV15	CATTRLVGGNYGYTF	TGTGCCACCACTCGATTGGTCGGGGGGAACTATGGCTACACCTTC
TRBJ1-4	TRBD1	few	TRBV2	CASNDRDRGDEKLFF	TGTGCCAGCAACGACCGGGACAGGGGAGATGAAAAACTGTTTTTT
TRBJ1-2	.	.	TRBV3-1/TRBV3-2	CASSRSGALAPYGYTF	TGTGCCAGCAGCCGTTCAGGGGCCCTGGCCCCCTATGGCTACACCTTC
TRBJ2-2	TRBD1	.	TRBV5-5	CASSLDRGDTGELFF	TGTGCCAGCAGCTTGGACAGGGGGGACACCGGGGAGCTGTTTTTT
TRBJ2-3	.	.	TRBV5-1	CASSFDGSTDTQYF	TGCGCCAGCAGCTTTGACGGGAGCACAGATACGCAGTATTTT
TRBJ1-5	.	.	TRBV13	CASSLTRGEPQHF	TGTGCCAGCAGCTTGACCCGGGGGGAGCCCCAGCATTTT
TRBJ2-2	.	.	TRBV6-4	CASSEEGIGGELFF	TGTGCCAGCAGTGAGGAGGGTATCGGCGGGGAGCTGTTTTTT
TRBJ2-7	TRBD1	.	TRBV7-2	CASSPRTGAYEQYF	TGTGCCAGCAGCCCCCGGACAGGGGCCTACGAGCAGTACTTC
TRBJ1-3	.	.	TRBV7-2	CASSLMGSPGNTIYF	TGTGCCAGCAGCTTAATGGGAAGTCCCGGAAACACCATATATTTT
TRBJ1-3	.	.	TRBV6-6	CASSYFPGVRNTIYF	TGTGCCAGCAGTTACTTTCCGGGGGTGAGAAACACCATATATTTT
TRBJ2-1	.	.	TRBV5-5	CASSWGGDTGLF	TGTGCCAGCAGCTGGGGTGGGGACACGGGTCTCTTC
TRBJ1-5	TRBD1	.	TRBV19	CASSMTGGNQPQHF	TGTGCCAGTAGTATGACAGGGGGGAATCAGCCCCAGCATTTT
TRBJ1-5	.	.	TRBV15	CATSRDGEHTNQPQHF	TGTGCCACCAGCAGAGACGGGGAACACACCAATCAGCCCCAGCATTTT
TRBJ1-6	.	.	TRBV30	CASGTHNSPLHF	TGTGCCTCCGGGACCCATAATTCACCCCTCCACTTT
TRBJ2-7	TRBD2	once	TRBV5-1	CASSTAGGIRYEQYF	TGCGCCAGCAGCACTGCGGGGGGAATCCGCTACGAGCAGTACTTC
TRBJ1-5	.	.	TRBV12-3/TRBV12-4	CASSFGENQPQHF	TGTGCCAGCAGTTTCGGGGAAAATCAGCCCCAGCATTTT
TRBJ1-6	.	.	TRBV5-1	CASSLGTGLRSYNSPLHF	TGCGCCAGCAGCTTGGGAACAGGACTACGCTCCTATAATTCACCCCTCCACTTT
TRBJ1-1	.	.	TRBV18	CASSPLPTGNTEAFF	TGTGCCAGCTCACCACTCCCCACAGGGAACACTGAAGCTTTCTTT
TRBJ1-2	.	.	TRBV28	CASSRTVYGYTF	TGTGCCAGCAGCAGGACAGTTTATGGCTACACCTTC
TRBJ2-4	TRBD2	few	TRBV7-9	CASSLSASGALHKNIQYF	TGTGCCAGCAGCTTAAGCGCTAGCGGGGCCCTACACAAAAACATTCAGTACTTC
TRBJ1-1	.	.	TRBV27	CASSSREHADTEAFF	TGTGCCAGCAGCTCAAGGGAGCATGCGGACACTGAAGCTTTCTTT
TRBJ2-1	TRBD2	.	TRBV6-4	CASRAQAGGPNEQFF	TGTGCCAGCAGGGCTCAAGCGGGGGGGCCAAATGAGCAGTTCTTC
TRBJ2-1	TRBD1	.	TRBV19	CASSMGQIYNEQFF	TGTGCCAGTAGTATGGGACAGATATACAATGAGCAGTTCTTC
TRBJ2-2	.	.	TRBV3-1/TRBV3-2	CASMLGQDTGELFF	TGTGCCAGCATGTTAGGGCAGGACACCGGGGAGCTGTTTTTT
TRBJ2-1	.	.	TRBV4-2	CASSQAGTDHNEQFF	TGTGCCAGCAGCCAGGCCGGGACGGACCACAATGAGCAGTTCTTC
TRBJ2-3	.	.	TRBV18	CASSLQAQGDTQYF	TGTGCCAGCTCCTTGCAGGCCCAGGGAGATACGCAGTATTTT
TRBJ1-5	TRBD1	few	TRBV6-2/TRBV6-3	CASSLPTGQYQPQHF	TGTGCCAGCAGCCTACCGACAGGGCAGTATCAGCCCCAGCATTTT
TRBJ2-7	TRBD2	.	TRBV5-6	CASSLLGGRLYEQYF	TGTGCCAGCAGCTTGCTGGGAGGGAGGCTTTACGAGCAGTACTTC
TRBJ2-7	TRBD1	.	TRBV4-2	CACSHDDWGTGKPYEQYF	TGTGCCTGCAGCCATGACGACTGGGGGACAGGCAAACCTTACGAGCAGTACTTC
TRBJ1-1	.	.	TRBV19	CASSAQRDTEAFF	TGTGCCAGTAGCGCCCAGAGGGACACTGAAGCTTTCTTT